This paragraph covers one T cell receptor (beta chain) sequence. V shed 0 bases, J shed 3 bases, and the junction held 6 bases outside the gene matches. This CDR3 has 16 amino acids. Germline CDR1 reads LGHNA; CDR2 reads YSLEER. The data stem from a study of blood T cell repertoires in COVID-19. Overall study context: Samples of COVID-19 (acute and convalescent) were obtained from the United States, Italy and Spain. Sources were T cells, B-cell-depleted T cells, or PBMCs; the material itself was cDNA or gDNA.

The authors' processing: Researchers report that nucleated cell counts were estimated from reference gene primer amplification. Assay used: immunoSEQ multiplex PCR; TCRdb lists only in-frame clones, some missing. The V and J calls and clone size come from that table; D and trimming were worked out from the DNA. Among about 220,000 clones listed, approximately 82% were seen once. This TCR derives from a woman older than 75 with acute or convalescent COVID-19. Sequences were obtained from peripheral blood. V is TRBV4-3 and J is TRBJ2-3, with 7 bases lining up with TRBD2. The CDR3 loop is CASSQEARLATDTQYF. The CDR3 DNA reads as TGCGCCAGCAGCCAAGAGGCCCGACTAGCAACAGATACGCAGTATTTT.